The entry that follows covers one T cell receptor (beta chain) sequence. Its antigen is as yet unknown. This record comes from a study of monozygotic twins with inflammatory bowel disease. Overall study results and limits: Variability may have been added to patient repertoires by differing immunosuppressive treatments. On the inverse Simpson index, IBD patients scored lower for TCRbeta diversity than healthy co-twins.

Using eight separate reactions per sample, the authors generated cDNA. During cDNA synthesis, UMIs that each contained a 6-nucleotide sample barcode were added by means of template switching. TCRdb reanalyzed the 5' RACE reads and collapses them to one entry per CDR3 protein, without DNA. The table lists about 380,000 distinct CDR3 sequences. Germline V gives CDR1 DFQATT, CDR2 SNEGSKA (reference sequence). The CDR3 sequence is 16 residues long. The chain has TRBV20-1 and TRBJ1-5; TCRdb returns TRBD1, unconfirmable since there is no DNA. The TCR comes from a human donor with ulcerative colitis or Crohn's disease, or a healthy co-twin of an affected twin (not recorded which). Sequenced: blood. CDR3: CSARGQGAFSNQPQHF.